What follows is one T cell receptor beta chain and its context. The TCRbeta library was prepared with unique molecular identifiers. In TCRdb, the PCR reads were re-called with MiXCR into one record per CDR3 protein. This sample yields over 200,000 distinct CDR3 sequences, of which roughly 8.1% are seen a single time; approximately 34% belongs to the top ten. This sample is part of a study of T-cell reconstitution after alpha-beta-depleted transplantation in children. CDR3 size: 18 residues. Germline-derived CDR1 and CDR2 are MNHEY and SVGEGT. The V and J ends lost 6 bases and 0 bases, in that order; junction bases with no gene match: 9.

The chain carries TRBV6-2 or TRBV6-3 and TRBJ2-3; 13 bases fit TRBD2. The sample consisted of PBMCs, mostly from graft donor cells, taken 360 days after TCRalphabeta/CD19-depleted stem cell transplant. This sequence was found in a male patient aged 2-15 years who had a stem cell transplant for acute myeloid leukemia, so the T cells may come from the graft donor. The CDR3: CASSAGTSGDPSTDTQYF. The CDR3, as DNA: TGTGCCAGCAGCGCCGGGACTAGCGGGGACCCTAGCACAGATACGCAGTATTTT.